This entry features one T cell receptor (beta chain) sequence. Its specificity is unknown. This entry is derived from a study of shared clonotypes between healthy human individuals. The assay was immunoSEQ multiplex PCR, and TCRdb's table has in-frame clones only and misses some. The sample gives about 690,000 clones, 90% of which show up once; 30% to 35% is in the top ten. Broader study findings: Across subsets, estimated richness was generally greater for naive than for memory populations. Sharing across several donors was seen in around 5% of naive CD4 clonotypes.

The J segment lost 6 bases and the V segment lost 5 bases, leaving 11 bases of the junction unmatched. From germline, CDR1 is LNHDA and CDR2 SQIVND (reference sequence). The length of the CDR3 is 16 residues. The source is a man younger than 35 in good health. Some clones in this sample may be carry-over from other donors' samples. The genes are TRBV19 and TRBJ2-1; 9 bases map to TRBD2. Sample: memory CD8+ T cells from PBMCs. The subset is: CD45RO+ cells pooled with CCR7-negative TemRA cells. Here the CDR3 DNA reads TGTGCCAGTAGTGGCGACTCGGGACTAGCCTTCAATGAGCAGTTCTTC. Translation gives CASSGDSGLAFNEQFF.